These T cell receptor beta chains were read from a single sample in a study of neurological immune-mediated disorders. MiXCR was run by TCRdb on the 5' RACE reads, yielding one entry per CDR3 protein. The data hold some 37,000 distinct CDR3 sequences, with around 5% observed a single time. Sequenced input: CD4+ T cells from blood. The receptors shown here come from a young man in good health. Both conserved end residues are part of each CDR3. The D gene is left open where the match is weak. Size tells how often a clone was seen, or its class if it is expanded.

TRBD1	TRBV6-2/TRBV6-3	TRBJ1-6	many	CASSYSGTERSSYNSPLHF	TGTGCCAGCAGTTATTCGGGGACAGAAAGGAGCTCCTATAATTCACCCCTCCACTTT
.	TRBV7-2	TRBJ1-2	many	CASSLIGAVYGYTF	TGTGCCAGCAGCCTGATCGGGGCGGTATATGGCTACACCTTC
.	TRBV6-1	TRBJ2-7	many	CASSEASPRDYEQYF	TGTGCCAGCAGTGAAGCTTCACCCAGGGACTACGAGCAGTACTTC
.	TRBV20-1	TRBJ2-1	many	CSARPLGGSYNEQFF	TGCAGTGCTAGGCCCTTGGGGGGCTCCTACAATGAGCAGTTCTTC
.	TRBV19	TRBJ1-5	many	CASSIQGRNSNQPQHF	TGTGCCAGTAGTATTCAGGGAAGGAATAGCAATCAGCCCCAGCATTTT
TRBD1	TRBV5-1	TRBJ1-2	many	CASSQTGGNYGYTF	TGCGCCAGCAGCCAGACAGGGGGAAACTATGGCTACACCTTC
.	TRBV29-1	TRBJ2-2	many	CSVGRFQDTGELFF	TGCAGCGTGGGACGATTCCAGGACACCGGGGAGCTGTTTTTT
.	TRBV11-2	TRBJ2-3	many	CASSLLPVGVDTQYF	TGTGCCAGCAGCCTACTCCCGGTTGGAGTAGATACGCAGTATTTT
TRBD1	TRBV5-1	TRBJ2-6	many	CASRDRGPGANVLTF	TGCGCCAGCCGAGACAGGGGGCCTGGGGCCAACGTCCTGACTTTC
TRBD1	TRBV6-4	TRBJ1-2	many	CASSDSGQGSYTF	TGTGCCAGCAGTGACTCGGGACAGGGAAGCTACACCTTC
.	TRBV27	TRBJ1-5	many	CASTPGGGGGIQPQHF	TGTGCCAGCACCCCGGGGGGGGGGGGAGGTATTCAGCCCCAGCATTTT
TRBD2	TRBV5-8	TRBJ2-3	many	CASTQGGAADTQYF	TGTGCCAGCACCCAGGGAGGGGCGGCAGATACGCAGTATTTT
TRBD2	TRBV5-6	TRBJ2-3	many	CASTDAGGTSTDTQYF	TGTGCCAGCACCGACGCCGGGGGGACTAGCACAGATACGCAGTATTTT
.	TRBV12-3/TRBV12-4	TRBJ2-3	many	CASSIPGQRTDTQYF	TGTGCCAGCTCGATTCCGGGACAACGCACAGATACGCAGTATTTT
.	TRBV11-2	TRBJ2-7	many	CASSSLSVRKFYEQYF	TGTGCCAGCAGCAGCCTGAGTGTGAGGAAGTTCTACGAGCAGTACTTC
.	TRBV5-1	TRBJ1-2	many	CASSRDGSHYGYTF	TGCGCCAGCAGCCGGGACGGCTCCCACTATGGCTACACCTTC
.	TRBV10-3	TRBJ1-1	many	CAINTAMNTEAFF	TGTGCCATCAACACAGCGATGAACACTGAAGCTTTCTTT
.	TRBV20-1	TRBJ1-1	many	CSARAGDTEAFF	TGCAGTGCTAGAGCAGGGGACACTGAAGCTTTCTTT
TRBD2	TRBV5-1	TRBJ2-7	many	CASSVTSGTYEQYF	TGCGCCAGCAGCGTAACTAGCGGCACCTACGAGCAGTACTTC
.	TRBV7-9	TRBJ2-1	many	CASSLRSMVYSYNEQFF	TGTGCCAGCAGCTTACGGTCGATGGTGTACAGCTACAATGAGCAGTTCTTC
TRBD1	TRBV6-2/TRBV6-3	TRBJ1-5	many	CASSYGTVNQHF	TGTGCCAGCAGTTACGGGACAGTAAACCAGCATTTT
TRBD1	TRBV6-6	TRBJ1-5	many	CASSYLRGAQPQHF	TGTGCCAGCAGTTATCTCAGGGGGGCTCAGCCCCAGCATTTT
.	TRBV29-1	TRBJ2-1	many	CSVVPRVPSDEQFF	TGCAGCGTCGTGCCCCGGGTCCCGAGCGATGAGCAGTTCTTC
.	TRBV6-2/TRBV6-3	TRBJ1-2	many	CASSYSAGRSYGYTF	TGTGCCAGCAGTTACTCGGCAGGGAGGTCCTATGGCTACACCTTC
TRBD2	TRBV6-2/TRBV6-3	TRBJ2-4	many	CASRERGREIAKNIQYF	TGTGCCAGCAGAGAGCGGGGACGGGAAATAGCCAAAAACATTCAGTACTTC
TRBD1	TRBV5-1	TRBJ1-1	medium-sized	CASRNDREGTEAFF	TGCGCCAGCAGGAATGACAGGGAGGGTACTGAAGCTTTCTTT
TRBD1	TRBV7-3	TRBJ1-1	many	CASSPNPGDSRAFF	TGTGCCAGCAGCCCAAACCCGGGGGACAGTCGAGCTTTCTTT
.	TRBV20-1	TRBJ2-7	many	CSASRGRSYEQYF	TGCAGTGCTAGTCGGGGCCGCTCCTACGAGCAGTACTTC
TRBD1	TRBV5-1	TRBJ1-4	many	CASSTRTGGNEKLFF	TGCGCCAGCAGCACCCGGACAGGGGGCAATGAAAAACTGTTTTTT
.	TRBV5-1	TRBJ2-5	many	CASKVGGSETQYF	TGCGCCAGCAAGGTTGGAGGTTCCGAGACCCAGTACTTC
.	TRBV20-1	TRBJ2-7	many	CSASETDGHEQYF	TGCAGTGCTAGTGAGACGGACGGCCACGAGCAGTACTTC
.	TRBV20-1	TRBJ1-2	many	CSARDQRSVFGYTF	TGCAGTGCTAGAGACCAACGATCGGTTTTCGGCTACACCTTC
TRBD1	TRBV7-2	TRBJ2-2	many	CASSLRQGGNTGELFF	TGTGCCAGCAGCTTGAGACAGGGTGGCAACACCGGGGAGCTGTTTTTT
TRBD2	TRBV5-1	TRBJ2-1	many	CASSPLTSGASEQFF	TGCGCCAGCAGCCCCCTCACTAGCGGGGCTAGTGAGCAGTTCTTC
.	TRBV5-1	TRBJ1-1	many	CASSPGTRSEAFF	TGCGCCAGCAGCCCCGGGACACGGTCTGAAGCTTTCTTT
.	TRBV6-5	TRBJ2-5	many	CASSYSAGETQYF	TGTGCCAGCAGTTACTCTGCGGGAGAGACCCAGTACTTC
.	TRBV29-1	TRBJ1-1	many	CSVAHGSTEAFF	TGCAGCGTTGCCCACGGGAGCACTGAAGCTTTCTTT
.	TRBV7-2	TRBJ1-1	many	CASSLRTLGGTTEAFF	TGTGCCAGCAGCCTTCGGACCCTAGGCGGGACCACTGAAGCTTTCTTT
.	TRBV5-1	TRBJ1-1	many	CASSLAEGMYEAFF	TGCGCCAGCAGCTTGGCCGAGGGGATGTATGAAGCTTTCTTT
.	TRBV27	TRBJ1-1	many	CASSGHTNTEAFF	TGTGCCAGCAGTGGACACACGAACACTGAAGCTTTCTTT
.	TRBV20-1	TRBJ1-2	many	CSARDRGVGSRAHGYTF	TGCAGTGCTAGAGATCGGGGTGTGGGCAGTAGGGCCCATGGCTACACCTTC
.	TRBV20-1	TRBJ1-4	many	CSARPPGQGANEKLFF	TGCAGTGCTAGACCGCCCGGGCAGGGAGCTAATGAAAAACTGTTTTTT